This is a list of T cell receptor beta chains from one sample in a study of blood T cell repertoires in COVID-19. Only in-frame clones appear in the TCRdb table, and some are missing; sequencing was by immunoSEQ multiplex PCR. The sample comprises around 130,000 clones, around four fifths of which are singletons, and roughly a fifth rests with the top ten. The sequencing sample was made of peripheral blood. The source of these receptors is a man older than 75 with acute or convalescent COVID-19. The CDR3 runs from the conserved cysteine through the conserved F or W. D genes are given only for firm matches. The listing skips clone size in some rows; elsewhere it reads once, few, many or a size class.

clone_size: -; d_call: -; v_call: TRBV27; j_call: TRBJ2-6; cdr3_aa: CASSEGASGANVLTF; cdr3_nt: TGTGCCAGCAGTGAAGGGGCCTCCGGGGCCAACGTCCTGACTTTC
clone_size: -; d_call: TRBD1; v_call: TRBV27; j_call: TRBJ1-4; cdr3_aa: CASSGTATNEKLFF; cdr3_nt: TGTGCCAGCAGTGGGACAGCCACTAATGAAAAACTGTTTTTT
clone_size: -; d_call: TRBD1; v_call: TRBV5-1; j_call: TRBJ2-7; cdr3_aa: CASSPDRVGHEQYF; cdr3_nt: TGCGCCAGCAGCCCGGACAGGGTCGGACACGAGCAGTACTTC
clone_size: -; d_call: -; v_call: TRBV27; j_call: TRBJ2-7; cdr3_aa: CASSLGGGYEQYF; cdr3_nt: TGTGCCAGCAGTTTAGGGGGCGGCTACGAGCAGTACTTC
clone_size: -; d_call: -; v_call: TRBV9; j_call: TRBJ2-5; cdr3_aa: CASSRGWVSQETQYF; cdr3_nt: TGTGCCAGCAGCAGAGGGTGGGTGTCCCAAGAGACCCAGTACTTC
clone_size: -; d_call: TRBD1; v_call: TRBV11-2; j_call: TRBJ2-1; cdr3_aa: CASSLRTGLNEQFF; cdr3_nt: TGTGCCAGCAGTCTCAGGACAGGGTTGAATGAGCAGTTCTTC
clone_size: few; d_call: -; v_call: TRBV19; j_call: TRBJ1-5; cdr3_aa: CASSFAGPDQPQHF; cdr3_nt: TGTGCCAGTAGTTTCGCGGGCCCGGATCAGCCCCAGCATTTT
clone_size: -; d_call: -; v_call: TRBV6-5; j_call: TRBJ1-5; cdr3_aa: CASSSVRDTYQPQHF; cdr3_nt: TGTGCCAGCAGTTCAGTCCGGGACACCTATCAGCCCCAGCATTTT
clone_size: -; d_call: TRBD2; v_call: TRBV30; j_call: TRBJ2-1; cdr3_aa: CAWSGRAEPVGTSGDDSYNEQFF; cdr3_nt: TGTGCCTGGAGCGGCAGGGCCGAACCTGTCGGGACTAGCGGGGACGACTCCTACAATGAGCAGTTCTTC
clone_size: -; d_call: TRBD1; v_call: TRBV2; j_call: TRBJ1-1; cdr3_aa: CASRDRGYTEAFF; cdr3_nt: TGTGCCAGCAGGGACAGGGGGTACACTGAAGCTTTCTTT
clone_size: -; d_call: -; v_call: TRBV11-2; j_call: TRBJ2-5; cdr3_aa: CASSLSGDQETQYF; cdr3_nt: TGTGCCAGCAGCTTATCCGGGGATCAAGAGACCCAGTACTTC
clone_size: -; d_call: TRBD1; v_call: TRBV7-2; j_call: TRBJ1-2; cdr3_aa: CASSLDRGPYGYTF; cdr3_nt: TGTGCCAGCAGCTTGGACAGGGGCCCTTATGGCTACACCTTC
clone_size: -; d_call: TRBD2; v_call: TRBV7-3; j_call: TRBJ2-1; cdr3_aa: CASSLWASGGEQFF; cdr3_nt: TGTGCCAGCAGCTTATGGGCTAGCGGCGGGGAGCAGTTCTTC